The rows below give T cell receptor beta chains drawn from one sample of a study of cytomegalovirus exposure and HLA in healthy donors. Here immunoSEQ multiplex PCR was the method, and the copy in TCRdb shows in-frame clones only, minus some. This repertoire shows about 140,000 clones, 88% found once; its top ten account for roughly 0.5%. What was sequenced was PBMCs. Source of these receptors: a woman aged 40 to 49 in good health and CMV-seronegative. The conserved cysteine and the conserved F or W are not part of the CDR3 here. D genes are given only for firm matches. The size of a clone is reported for some rows only, either as once, few or many, or as a class for expanded clones.

clone size	V gene	D gene	J gene	CDR3 protein
-	TRBV27	-	TRBJ2-3	ASSPTLGQDTQY
-	TRBV6-1	-	TRBJ1-4	ASRTRWGGLEKLF
-	TRBV7-8	-	TRBJ2-1	ASSLARGSEQF
once	TRBV7-9	TRBD1	TRBJ1-1	SSSLVTGTGRYTEAF
-	TRBV6-6	-	TRBJ1-2	ASTFGQPIPYGYT
-	TRBV4-3	-	TRBJ2-1	ASSGHNEQF
-	TRBV11-2	TRBD2	TRBJ2-5	ATGTTLRTQY
-	TRBV6-5	-	TRBJ2-7	ASSDGGHSYEQY
-	TRBV4-3	-	TRBJ1-5	ASSQVASGYNQPQH
few	TRBV15	-	TRBJ1-1	ATSRGLDDPAF
once	TRBV27	-	TRBJ1-2	ASSSGRGALGYGYT
-	TRBV29-1	TRBD1	TRBJ2-2	SVETGFTGELF
few	TRBV5-1	-	TRBJ2-3	ASSLWGLGPDTQY
-	TRBV7-9	TRBD2	TRBJ2-5	ASSTWGTRGETQY
-	TRBV9	TRBD1	TRBJ1-2	ASSALTGGASNYGYT
-	TRBV7-2	TRBD1	TRBJ2-1	ASSLATVGTGIHEQF
-	TRBV7-6	TRBD2	TRBJ2-1	ASSLNREGQEQF
-	TRBV13	-	TRBJ2-2	ASSLSSMNTGELF
-	TRBV10-3	-	TRBJ1-1	AITQEMNTEAF
-	TRBV6-5	-	TRBJ2-7	ASSYSTVRGSYEQY
-	TRBV6-5	TRBD2	TRBJ2-7	ASSGSGGHEQY
-	TRBV4-3	-	TRBJ2-2	ASSHGRDTGELF
-	TRBV5-1	TRBD2	TRBJ2-7	ASSLAAGGVGEQY
-	TRBV6-1	-	TRBJ2-7	ASSFLPPYEQY
-	TRBV18	TRBD1	TRBJ2-6	ASSHRGKAIDLSGANVLT
-	TRBV15	TRBD2	TRBJ2-3	ATSRAGRGEYTDTQY
-	TRBV19	TRBD2	TRBJ2-1	ASIPPGLAEQF
-	TRBV6-5	-	TRBJ2-3	ASRDSTDTQY
-	TRBV9	-	TRBJ2-3	ASSVAPADTQY
-	TRBV6-5	TRBD1	TRBJ1-2	ASSFGTGGNYYGYT
once	TRBV2	TRBD1	TRBJ1-2	ASSEGRTGLFGYT
few	TRBV25-1	TRBD2	TRBJ2-2	ASTSAGRWAGELF
-	TRBV11-3	TRBD2	TRBJ2-7	ASSLAGVLFYEQY
few	TRBV7-6	-	TRBJ1-1	ASSPWPMNTEAF
once	TRBV18	TRBD2	TRBJ2-1	ASSLKLAGGRNEQF
-	TRBV2	-	TRBJ2-4	ASSDRQLAKNIQY
-	TRBV28	TRBD2	TRBJ2-7	ASSLLAGGILPYEQY
few	TRBV5-6	-	TRBJ1-6	ASSWRTDNSPLH
once	TRBV7-6	-	TRBJ2-7	ASSLAMRRDQY
-	TRBV7-2	TRBD1	TRBJ1-4	ASSFDRDEKLF
once	TRBV6-1	TRBD1	TRBJ2-7	ASGTGRHEQY
-	TRBV7-6	-	TRBJ2-1	ASSLAGARGSNEQF
-	TRBV20-1	-	TRBJ2-7	SASGGYEQY
-	TRBV5-4	TRBD2	TRBJ2-3	ASSLGGLAGFTSTDTQY
-	TRBV2	TRBD2	TRBJ2-3	ASCALAGADTQY
-	TRBV13	TRBD1	TRBJ2-7	ASTSSRDSSRYEQY
once	TRBV27	-	TRBJ1-4	ASSSTNEKLF